The 7 T cell receptor beta chains presented below share a single source sample, sequenced in a study of regulatory T cells in long-lasting Graves disease. The TCR beta library used iRepertoire HTBI primers with Arm-PCR amplification of CDR3. TCRdb itself ran the multiplex PCR reads through MiXCR, one entry per CDR3 protein. The repertoire holds just over 600,000 distinct CDR3 sequences, 15% to 20% seen once, with 15% to 20% in the top ten. As for time point: newly diagnosed GD, antithyroid drugs for less than 3 months. Extracted PBMC RNA gave rise to the TCR library. This sample also appeared in a second study, on T cells in Graves' hyperthyroidism and ophthalmopathy.

The starting material was peripheral blood mononuclear cells (PBMCs), obtained at new diagnosis, from a patient treated with antithyroid drugs. The receptor set was obtained from a woman aged 25-40 years with Graves disease.

This chain connects TRBV5-1 to TRBJ1-1, with D possibly being TRBD1 (6 bases). Trimming cost V 3 bases and J 1 base, with 13 bases left between them. The CDR3 sequence is 15 residues long. CDR1 SGHRS and CDR2 YFSETQ come from the germline V gene. DNA for the CDR3: TGCGCCAGCAGCTCGGGGGGGACACAGAACACTGAAGCTTTCTTT. Translating it yields CASSSGGTQNTEAFF.

The chain is built from TRBV12-5 and TRBJ2-2; no reliable D call. Trimming pared 10 bases from V and 0 bases from J, leaving 9 bases between. The CDR3 sequence is 13 residues long. Germline-derived CDR1 and CDR2 are LGHNT and FRNRAP. The CDR3 region has the DNA TGTGCTATTCATGACCCGAACACCGGGGAGCTGTTTTTT. Translation: CAIHDPNTGELFF.

This clonotype was seen ten or more times. The genes are TRBV19 and TRBJ1-6, with 10 nucleotides matching TRBD1. The CDR3 consists of 16 residues. V lost 6 bases to trimming and J lost 11 bases; unmatched junction nucleotides: 13. The germline V gene has CDR1 LNHDA and CDR2 SQIVND (reference sequence). CDR3 sequence: CASSVPPGQGLAPLHF. The CDR3 nucleotides read TGTGCCAGTAGCGTCCCCCCGGGACAGGGGTTGGCACCCCTCCACTTT.

Comments on this clonotype: Since a much larger clone is just one base distant, this may be a read error. The chain has TRBV15 and TRBJ2-7, with D perhaps given as TRBD1 or TRBD2 (5 bases each). Germline lookup yields CDR1 LNHNV and CDR2 YYDKDF (reference sequence). This CDR3 has 15 residues. V was trimmed by 0 bases and J by 6 bases, leaving 15 bases between them. This CDR3 is CATSRDRGSGGEQYF. The CDR3 DNA reads TGTGCCACCAGCAGAGATCGCGGAAGTGGGGGCGAGCAGTACTTC.

This chain links TRBV7-8 with TRBJ2-1, with a possible D match to TRBD1 (8 bases). Germline V CDR1 and CDR2: SGHVS, FQNEAQ. This CDR3 contains 15 residues. V was pared by 4 bases and J by 7 bases, with 17 bases between. CDR3 DNA: TGTGCCAGCAGCTCTTACAGGGGGGGGCCGAATGAGCAGTTCTTC. Translated, it gives CASSSYRGGPNEQFF.

The table lists this clonotype with many counts. V usage is TRBV5-1 and J usage is TRBJ1-6; D remains unclear. V lost 0 bases to trimming and J lost 13 bases, with 11 bases between them. The germline CDR1 and CDR2 sequences are SGHRS and YFSETQ. This CDR3 comprises 13 residues. The CDR3, as DNA: TGCGCCAGCAGCTTGGCGGTGGCGGCGCCCCTCCACTTT. Translated, it gives CASSLAVAAPLHF.

This clonotype was picked up many times. This chain connects TRBV29-1 to TRBJ1-1; no clear D gene. The CDR3 spans 14 residues. Germline CDR1 SQVTM, CDR2 ANQGSEA. Trimming removed 3 bases at V and 0 bases at J, with 11 bases between. The CDR3 region is CSVDMGSLNTEAFF. The CDR3 DNA is TGCAGCGTTGATATGGGGTCCCTGAACACTGAAGCTTTCTTT.